What follows are 3 T cell receptor beta chains derived from one specimen sequenced in a study of beta chain features in type 1 diabetes listed by TCRdb under 2018. The paper's findings and limits, for the study overall: A moderate but significant shortening of TCRB CDR3 length was observed in type 1 diabetes patients in all four CD4+ subsets.

Their antigens are not known. Library method: the immunoSEQ multiplex PCR assay. The entire isolated RNA was reverse transcribed using the High Capacity cDNA Reverse Transcription Kit, and thus expressed TCRB transcripts were sequenced. This immuneACCESS table, as held by TCRdb, lists in-frame sequences with V and J called but not all clones. Of the missing ones, under half trace to an unresolved V gene in checked studies; the others have no known cause. A total of 300,000 or so clones appear in this sample, about a tenth of them only once. The leading ten clones occupy around 1% of the sample. Sequenced material: central memory CD4+ T cells from blood. The receptors derive from a man younger than 40 with type 1 diabetes.

This rearrangement joins TRBV5-1 to TRBJ2-5; D might be TRBD2 (6 bases). Judging by the DNA end, TRBJ2-7 fits better; the J call may be wrong. This CDR3 spans 14 amino acids. Per germline, CDR1 SGHRS and CDR2 YFSETQ. CDR3 coding DNA: TGCGCCAGCAGCTTGGGGTTCGGGGGCTACGAGCAGTACTTC. Protein: CASSLGFGGYEQYF.

The chain recombines TRBV11-2 with TRBJ1-6; D ambiguous. Germline values: CDR1 SGHAT, CDR2 FQNNGV. The CDR3 contains 15 residues. V lost 1 base and J lost 1, with 5 bases in between. CDR3 in amino acids: CASSLGGSYNSPLHF. In nucleotides, the CDR3 is TGTGCCAGCAGCTTAGGAGGGTCCTATAATTCACCCCTCCACTTT.

The chain recombines TRBV7-9 with TRBJ1-4; the D gene is possibly TRBD1 (6 bases). Germline V gives CDR1 SEHNR, CDR2 FQNEAQ (reference sequence). The CDR3 consists of 14 residues. V was shortened by 4 bases and J by 7 bases, with 13 bases between the two germline ends. The CDR3 coding sequence is TGTGCCAGCAGCTCCTCAGGGGTTTCTGAAAAACTGTTTTTT. Its protein product is CASSSSGVSEKLFF.